This entry lists 25 T cell receptor beta chains sequenced from one sample in a study of blood T cell repertoires in COVID-19. Using immunoSEQ multiplex PCR, the repertoire was profiled, and TCRdb retains in-frame clones only, with some absent. The sample lists 250,000 to 350,000 clones; around 87% were seen once. The sequenced sample was peripheral blood. All receptors come from a man between 18 and 35 years old with active or convalescent COVID-19.

The V call is TRBV14, the J call TRBJ2-1; D uncertain. Germline values: CDR1 SGHDN, CDR2 FVKESK. Deletions cut 4 bases from V and 8 bases from J, with 9 bases between. This CDR3 contains 12 residues. The CDR3 DNA reads TGTGCCAGCAGCCGATTCCCAGATGAGCAGTTCTTC. This codes for CASSRFPDEQFF. Combining the CDR3 with reference TRBV14 and TRBJ2-1 gives the whole variable domain EAGVTQFPSHSVIEKGQTVTLRCDPISGHDNLYWYRRVMGKEIKFLLHFVKESKQDESGMPNNRFLAERTGGTYSTLKVQPAELEDSGVYFCASSRFPDEQFFGPGTRLTVL.

This clone was seen only a few times. The gene calls are TRBV4-1 and TRBJ2-1; TRBD1 aligns across 7 bases. The CDR3 spans 14 residues. Germline values: CDR1 MGHRA, CDR2 YSYEKL. The trim removed 4 bases at V and 8 bases at J, leaving 8 bases unmatched. The CDR3 is CASSRMTGYDEQFF. The CDR3 nucleotides are TGCGCCAGCAGCCGCATGACAGGGTACGATGAGCAGTTCTTC.

This clone was seen a single time. This chain uses TRBV11-1 with TRBJ2-6; 7 nucleotides align to TRBD2. The J segment lost 1 base and the V segment lost 3 bases, leaving 0 bases of the junction unmatched. The V gene's germline CDR1 is SGHAT and CDR2 FQDESV (reference sequence). The CDR3 totals 15 residues. The CDR3 loop reads CASSFGGSGANVLTF. The CDR3, as DNA: TGTGCCAGCAGCTTCGGGGGGTCTGGGGCCAACGTCCTGACTTTC.

The rearrangement uses TRBV6-5 and TRBJ1-1, with 10 bases lining up with TRBD1. V shed 2 bases, J shed 5 bases, and the junction held 2 bases outside the gene matches. Germline CDR1 is MNHEY and CDR2 is SVGAGI. CDR3 length: 14 residues. CDR3 amino acids: CASSYRDRGTEAFF. The CDR3 DNA reads as TGTGCCAGCAGTTACCGGGACAGGGGTACTGAAGCTTTCTTT.

V gene TRBV25-1 combines with J gene TRBJ2-5, with 7 bases lining up with TRBD2. The J segment lost 4 bases and the V segment lost 5 bases, leaving 7 bases of the junction unmatched. The length of the CDR3 is 14 residues. Germline CDR1 reads MGHDK; CDR2 reads SYGVNS. CDR3 sequence (DNA): TGTGCCAGCAGTTCCTCGGGGGGTCCAGAGACCCAGTACTTC. Its translation is CASSSSGGPETQYF.

V usage is TRBV7-2 and J usage is TRBJ1-6; D is ambiguous. There are 14 residues in the CDR3. Germline values: CDR1 SGHTA, CDR2 FQGNSA. V was cut by 2 bases and J by 8 bases, with 10 bases left in between. CDR3 protein: CASSLITGDSPLHF. CDR3 DNA sequence: TGTGCCAGCAGCTTAATCACCGGGGATTCACCCCTCCACTTT.

This chain connects TRBV24-1 to TRBJ1-4; D unclear. Trimming cost V 4 bases and J 0 bases, with 5 bases left between them. Germline CDR1 is KGHDR and CDR2 is SFDVKD. This CDR3 spans 14 amino acids. The CDR3 sequence is CATSETPTNEKLFF. The CDR3 coding sequence is TGTGCCACCAGTGAGACACCAACTAATGAAAAACTGTTTTTT.

V usage is TRBV7-8 and J usage is TRBJ1-1; D is uncertain. The V gene lost 0 bases and the J gene lost 12 bases, with 8 bases spanning the gap. CDR3 size: 11 residues. Germline V CDR1 and CDR2: SGHVS, FQNEAQ. CDR3 residues: CASSLAAQPFF. The DNA for the CDR3 is TGTGCCAGCAGCTTAGCCGCACAGCCTTTCTTT.

V usage is TRBV19 and J usage is TRBJ2-6; no definite D call. The CDR3 totals 13 residues. The V gene's germline CDR1 is LNHDA and CDR2 SQIVND (reference sequence). Trimming shortened V by 3 bases and J by 3 bases, and 3 bases separated the two germline ends. This CDR3 reads CASSMRGANVLTF. CDR3 in DNA: TGTGCCAGTAGTATGCGTGGGGCCAACGTCCTGACTTTC.

This clone occurred a few times. The CDR3 is CASTDRGTDTQYF. For the CDR3, the DNA is TGTGCCAGCACGGACAGAGGCACAGATACGCAGTATTTT. The V gene is TRBV28, the J gene TRBJ2-3, with D possibly being TRBD1 (6 bases). Germline assignment: CDR1 MDHEN and CDR2 SYDVKM. Trimming removed 7 bases at V and 1 base at J, with 9 bases between. This CDR3 spans 13 amino acids.

This clone appeared a single time. The chain recombines TRBV24-1 with TRBJ2-5; maybe TRBD2 (5 bases). The CDR3 contains 12 residues. Between the trimmed V and J ends, which lost 8 bases and 5 bases, there was a span of 11 bases. Germline CDR1 is KGHDR and CDR2 is SFDVKD. The CDR3, as DNA: TGTGCCACCAAGGAGGAAGGGGAGACCCAGTACTTC. It encodes CATKEEGETQYF.

The chain combines TRBV6-5 with TRBJ1-1, with 8 bases that match TRBD1. V lost 4 bases to trimming and J lost 6 bases; unmatched junction nucleotides: 10. Germline CDR1 and CDR2: MNHEY and SVGAGI. The CDR3 loop spans 15 amino acids. The CDR3 is CASSLPGQESAEAFF. CDR3 in DNA: TGTGCCAGCAGTTTGCCGGGACAGGAGTCCGCTGAAGCTTTCTTT.

In DNA form, the CDR3 reads TGTGCCAGCAGCCCTCCCGGTGTTTCGGCTTTCTTT. Amino acid sequence: CASSPPGVSAFF. The V gene is TRBV3-1 (or the pseudogene TRBV3-2), the J gene TRBJ1-1; D remains unclear. Trimming took off 4 bases at V and 11 bases at J, with 14 bases between the two ends. The CDR3 totals 12 residues. Looked up from germline, CDR1 is LGHDT and CDR2 is YNNKEL (reference sequence).

V is TRBV4-1 and J is TRBJ1-3; no clear D gene. Trimming removed 3 bases at V and 0 bases at J, with 12 bases between. This CDR3 spans 16 amino acids. Germline-derived CDR1 and CDR2 are MGHRA and YSYEKL. In DNA form, the CDR3 reads TGCGCCAGCAGCCACCCCGGGGTAAACTCTGGAAACACCATATATTTT. The encoded protein is CASSHPGVNSGNTIYF.

This chain links TRBV11-2 with TRBJ2-7, with TRBD1 identical over 8 bases. Germline V lookup: CDR1 SGHAT, CDR2 FQNNGV. The length of the CDR3 is 14 residues. The ends lost 4 bases at V and 6 bases at J; junction bases unmatched: 8. In DNA form, the CDR3 reads TGTGCCAGCAGCTCAGAATACAGGGGGTTCGAGCAGTACTTC. It codes for CASSSEYRGFEQYF.

This clone was recorded only once. The V call is TRBV7-2, the J call TRBJ2-3; 10 nucleotides align to TRBD2. The V segment lost 3 bases and the J segment 1 base; nucleotides outside the gene matches: 4. The CDR3 loop spans 16 amino acids. Germline-derived CDR1 and CDR2 are SGHTA and FQGNSA. The CDR3 nucleotides read TGTGCCAGCAGCTTTGTCGGACTAGCGGGCACAGATACGCAGTATTTT. Translated, it gives CASSFVGLAGTDTQYF.

This clone has more than one count but fewer than ten. The gene calls are TRBV7-8 and TRBJ1-5, with TRBD1 identical over 8 bases. There are 14 residues in the CDR3. CDR1 is SGHVS, CDR2 FQNEAQ, per germline. J lost 6 bases, V lost 1 base, and 2 bases had no gene match. Here the CDR3 DNA reads TGTGCCAGCAGCTTAGGTGGACAGGGTCAGCCCCAGCATTTT. Translation: CASSLGGQGQPQHF. The full variable domain, in which reference TRBV7-8 and TRBJ1-5 provide the parts outside the CDR3, is GAGVSQSPRYKVAKRGQDVALRCDPISGHVSLFWYQQALGQGPEFLTYFQNEAQLDKSGLPSDRFFAERPEGSVSTLKIQRTQQEDSAVYLCASSLGGQGQPQHFGDGTRLSIL.

This clone was seen a single time. The chain combines TRBV9 with TRBJ1-6, with 9 bases that match TRBD1. Germline V CDR1 and CDR2: SGDLS, YYNGEE. This CDR3 region has 15 residues. The junction had 9 bases not matched to a gene; V was cut back by 4 bases and J by 10 bases. In DNA form, the CDR3 reads TGTGCCAGCAGCTTCTCGAGGGACAGGGTGTCACCCCTCCACTTT. This gives the protein CASSFSRDRVSPLHF.

V usage is TRBV11-2 and J usage is TRBJ2-7; 7 positions match TRBD1. Germline-derived CDR1 and CDR2 are SGHAT and FQNNGV. CDR3 length: 13 amino acids. The ends lost 5 bases at V and 3 bases at J; junction bases unmatched: 4. The CDR3 spells CASSDRVRYEQYF. The CDR3 coding sequence is TGTGCCAGCAGCGACAGGGTCCGCTACGAGCAGTACTTC.

The chain has TRBV3-1 (or the pseudogene TRBV3-2) and TRBJ1-3; D remains ambiguous. CDR1 is LGHDT, CDR2 YNNKEL, per germline (reference sequence). This CDR3 has 13 amino acids. V lost 8 bases and J 5 bases, leaving 13 bases between the germline ends. CDR3 amino acids: CASLERERNTIYF. CDR3 DNA sequence: TGTGCCAGCCTCGAGCGAGAGAGAAACACCATATATTTT.

This chain links TRBV29-1 with TRBJ1-1, with 7 bases lining up with TRBD1. Germline V lookup: CDR1 SQVTM, CDR2 ANQGSEA. There are 15 residues in the CDR3. The J segment lost 0 bases and the V segment lost 7 bases, leaving 11 bases of the junction unmatched. DNA for the CDR3: TGCAGCGCCCGGTTAAGGACAGGACTGAACACTGAAGCTTTCTTT. The encoded protein is CSARLRTGLNTEAFF.

The DNA for the CDR3 is TGTGCCAGCAGCTCTAGCGGTCTAGCCAAAAACATTCAGTACTTC. Its protein product is CASSSSGLAKNIQYF. The V gene is TRBV7-9, the J gene TRBJ2-4, with 7 bases identical to TRBD2. The CDR3 extends over 15 amino acids. CDR1 and CDR2 (germline): SEHNR, FQNEAQ (reference sequence). Trimming took 4 bases from V and 0 from J; bases not matched to a gene: 3.

The chain employs TRBV10-1 and TRBJ2-7; the match to TRBD1 covers 9 bases. This CDR3 region has 13 residues. With 4 bases clipped from V and 7 bases from J, the junction kept 5 bases outside the gene matches. Germline values: CDR1 WNHNN, CDR2 SYGVQD (reference sequence). Here the CDR3 reads CASSVDRGGEQYF. CDR3 bases: TGCGCCAGCAGTGTTGACAGGGGGGGGGAGCAGTACTTC.

The chain joins TRBV7-3 to TRBJ2-5; D might be TRBD2 (5 bases). The CDR3 contains 15 residues. With 0 bases removed from V and 5 bases from J, the gap between germline ends came to 13 bases. Per the germline V gene, CDR1 is SGHTA and CDR2 is FQGTGA. The DNA of the CDR3 is TGTGCCAGCAGCTTAACTGTAGCTGGCGGGGAGACCCAGTACTTC. Its translation: CASSLTVAGGETQYF.

The table lists this clone with a few counts. The CDR3 loop is CASSVDTVSYEQYF. In DNA, the CDR3 is TGTGCCAGCAGCGTAGACACAGTTTCCTACGAGCAGTACTTC. The gene calls are TRBV9 and TRBJ2-7; D is unclear. Germline loops: CDR1 SGDLS, CDR2 YYNGEE. V gave up 0 bases and J gave up 1 base, with 8 bases separating them. The CDR3 has 14 amino acids.